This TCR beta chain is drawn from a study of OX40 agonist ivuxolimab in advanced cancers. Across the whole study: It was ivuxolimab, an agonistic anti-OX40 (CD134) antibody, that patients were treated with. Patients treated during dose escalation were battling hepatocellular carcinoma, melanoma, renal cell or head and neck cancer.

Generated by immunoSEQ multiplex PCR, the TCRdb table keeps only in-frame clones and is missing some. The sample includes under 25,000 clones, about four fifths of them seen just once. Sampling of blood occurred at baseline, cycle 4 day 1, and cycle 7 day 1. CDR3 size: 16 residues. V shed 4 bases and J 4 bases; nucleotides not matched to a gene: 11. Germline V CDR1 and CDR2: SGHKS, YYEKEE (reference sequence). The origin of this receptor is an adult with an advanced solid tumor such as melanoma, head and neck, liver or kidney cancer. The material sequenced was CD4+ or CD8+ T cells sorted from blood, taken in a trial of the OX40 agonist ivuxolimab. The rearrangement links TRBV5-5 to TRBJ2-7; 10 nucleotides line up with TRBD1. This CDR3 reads CASSPVPGQGLYEQYF. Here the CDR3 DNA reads TGTGCCAGCAGCCCAGTGCCGGGACAGGGGCTTTACGAGCAGTACTTC.